This T cell receptor beta chain was found in a study of CD4 T cells in relation to SARS-CoV-2 and coronaviruses. Here immunoSEQ multiplex PCR was the method, and the copy in TCRdb shows in-frame clones only, minus some. The table lists some 19,000 clones, 76% of them singletons. Germline assignment: CDR1 SEHNR and CDR2 FQNEAQ (reference sequence). CDR3 length equals 15 residues. Deletions cut 5 bases from V and 6 bases from J, with 14 bases between. CD4+ T cells from unexposed donors were obtained before the COVID-19 pandemic (2011-2018). After ten to eleven days of culture, CD4+ T cells were isolated. Turning to this clone: Its antigen is unidentified.

The genes are TRBV7-9 and TRBJ1-6; weak D call: TRBD1 (5 bases). The sample consisted of CD4+ T cells from PBMCs, cultured in vitro. The TCR comes from a human donor in good health. The CDR3 DNA is TGTGCCAGCAGCACATTACAGGAATTTAATTCACCCCTCCACTTT. Translated: CASSTLQEFNSPLHF.